This TCR beta chain derives from a study of T-cell memory formation after mild COVID-19. Study observations and caveats: Clones shrinking from day 15 to 85 showed even CD4/CD8 mixes; later expanders tilted CD4+. The second-wave clones peaking on day 37 were not confirmed as SARS-CoV-2-specific. Among CD4+ contracting clones, most were CM and EM, and CD8+ ones EMRA.

Concerning this clonotype: The antigen is not known.

The V and J ends lost 5 bases and 6 bases, in that order; junction bases with no gene match: 7. CDR3 length: 15 residues. Germline V gene sequence: CDR1 SGHTA, CDR2 FQGNSA. 5'RACE, which relied on constant-segment primers, yielded TCR alpha and TCR beta cDNA libraries carrying sample barcodes and UMIs. TCRdb reanalysed the 5' RACE reads using MiXCR and keeps one entry per CDR3 protein. The table lists 470,000 or so distinct CDR3 sequences, roughly 20% of them singletons. The V and J genes are TRBV7-2 and TRBJ1-6; 7 bases map to TRBD1. This clonotype originated in an adult woman who had mild COVID-19 (a few samples of this study predate the infection). Cell type and time point are not known. Sequenced input: PBMCs or a T cell subset sorted from them (not recorded which). Here the CDR3 reads CASSPRTGSNSPLHF. The CDR3 DNA reads TGTGCCAGCAGCCCAAGGACAGGTTCTAATTCACCCCTCCACTTT. The full variable domain, in which reference TRBV7-2 and TRBJ1-6 provide the parts outside the CDR3, is GAGVSQSPSNKVTEKGKDVELRCDPISGHTALYWYRQSLGQGLEFLIYFQGNSAPDKSGLPSDRFSAERTGGSVSTLTIQRTQQEDSAVYLCASSPRTGSNSPLHFGNGTRLTVT.